The entry below describes one T cell receptor (beta chain). RNA in amounts of roughly 0.5 to 1 ug was reverse transcribed with random hexamers. Each CDR3 protein is one row after TCRdb ran MiXCR on the immunoSEQ multiplex PCR reads. Here the sample spans hundreds of thousands of distinct CDR3 sequences, approximately 90% being singletons. The sample originates from a study of CD8 T cells in Susac syndrome. The CDR3 sequence is 15 residues long. Trimming stripped 7 bases from V and 5 bases from J, with 21 bases between. Germline V gives CDR1 SEHNR, CDR2 FQNEAQ (reference sequence). This receptor was obtained from a human donor with multiple sclerosis. Sequencing used CD8+ T cells from PBMCs. The rearrangement uses TRBV7-9 and TRBJ2-7, with D possibly being TRBD1 or TRBD2 (6 bases each). Written as DNA, the CDR3 is TGTGCCAGCACCGACGGGGGCTCTCTCCCGCACGAGCAGTACTTC. Amino acids: CASTDGGSLPHEQYF.